The rows below give T cell receptor beta chains drawn from one sample of a study of human T cells and chemical hapten exposure. TCRdb independently ran MiXCR on the RACE reads; one entry per CDR3 protein. This sample has more than 250,000 distinct CDR3 sequences; about 9% occur once, and the top ten carry 2% to 2.5%. Material: whole blood, obtained in connection with sensitization to the hapten diphenylcyclopropenone (DPC). These receptors all come from a woman in her thirties or forties with alopecia areata. Some clones in this sample may be carry-over from other donors' samples. Both conserved end residues are part of each CDR3. The D gene is left open where the match is weak. Clone size appears in some rows only: once, few, many, or a class for an expanded clone.

v_gene	d_gene	abundance	j_gene	CDR3aa	CDR3nt
TRBV27	TRBD1	few	TRBJ2-7	CASSWADRVLNF	TGTGCCAGCAGTTGGGCAGACAGGGTCTTGAACTTC
TRBV7-2	.	few	TRBJ2-1	CASSLGRGGTYNEQFF	TGTGCCAGCAGCTTAGGTAGGGGCGGTACTTACAATGAGCAGTTCTTC
TRBV9	TRBD2	many	TRBJ2-3	CASSVGSSGKTDTQYF	TGTGCCAGCAGCGTAGGTTCCAGCGGGAAGACCGATACGCAGTATTTT
TRBV3-1	.	many	TRBJ1-1	CASSQVVTEAFF	TGTGCCAGCAGCCAAGTAGTCACTGAAGCTTTCTTT
TRBV30	.	.	TRBJ2-3	CAWSVGAADTQYF	TGTGCCTGGAGTGTAGGTGCGGCAGATACGCAGTATTTT
TRBV20-1	.	many	TRBJ2-1	CSARDSGTYNEQFF	TGCAGTGCTAGAGATTCGGGTACCTACAATGAGCAGTTCTTC
TRBV6-5	.	.	TRBJ2-1	CASSYGSPSSYNEQFF	TGTGCCAGCAGTTACGGTAGCCCAAGCTCCTACAATGAGCAGTTCTTC
TRBV13	.	.	TRBJ2-1	CASSRRLGEDNEQFF	TGTGCCAGCAGCAGAAGACTAGGCGAGGACAATGAGCAGTTCTTC
TRBV20-1	.	.	TRBJ1-5	CSAQDRHTNQPQHF	TGCAGTGCGCAGGATAGACACACCAATCAGCCCCAGCATTTT
TRBV11-3	.	few	TRBJ1-1	CASSLVQGAEAFF	TGTGCCAGCAGCTTAGTACAGGGTGCTGAAGCTTTCTTT
TRBV6-6	.	.	TRBJ2-5	CASSYPHLKETQYF	TGTGCCAGCAGTTACCCCCACCTGAAAGAGACCCAGTACTTC
TRBV20-1	.	many	TRBJ1-2	CSARIPTLYGYTF	TGCAGTGCTAGAATACCGACTTTGTATGGCTACACCTTC
TRBV28	TRBD2	many	TRBJ2-4	CASSPYSTSGRIQYF	TGTGCCAGCAGTCCCTATTCGACTAGCGGGAGGATTCAGTACTTC
TRBV28	TRBD2	.	TRBJ2-1	CASQTSGRAGEQFF	TGTGCCAGCCAAACTAGCGGGAGGGCCGGTGAGCAGTTCTTC
TRBV7-9	TRBD1	few	TRBJ2-4	CASSSSLTGTGKNIQYF	TGTGCCAGCAGCTCCAGCCTTACCGGGACAGGGAAAAACATTCAGTACTTC
TRBV14	.	.	TRBJ1-1	CASSQDHEGTEAFF	TGTGCCAGCAGCCAAGATCATGAGGGAACTGAAGCTTTCTTT